A selection of T cell receptor beta chains follows, all from one sample in a study of immune evolution from preneoplasia to lung adenocarcinoma. The data were produced by immunoSEQ multiplex PCR, yet TCRdb's version contains in-frame clones alone and is incomplete. The table has 1,600 or so clones, about 73% seen once. The sequencing sample was made of FFPE minimally invasive lung adenocarcinoma tissue. These receptors were taken from a person between 55 and 80 years old with lung adenocarcinoma. Both conserved end residues are part of each CDR3. The D gene is left open where the match is weak. Clone size is shown for a subset of rows, as once, few, many or a class of expanded clone.

j_gene: TRBJ2-1; d_gene: TRBD1; v_gene: TRBV14; abundance: .; CDR3nt: TGTGCCAGCAGCCAAGATGAGACAGGGTACAATGAGCAGTTCTTC; CDR3aa: CASSQDETGYNEQFF
j_gene: TRBJ2-5; d_gene: .; v_gene: TRBV7-9; abundance: .; CDR3nt: TGTGCCAGCAGCCAACTTCAATCGGAGACCCAGTACTTC; CDR3aa: CASSQLQSETQYF
j_gene: TRBJ2-7; d_gene: .; v_gene: TRBV11-3; abundance: .; CDR3nt: TGTGCCAGCAGCCTCGTGGGACCTCTCTACGAGCAGTACTTC; CDR3aa: CASSLVGPLYEQYF
j_gene: TRBJ1-2; d_gene: .; v_gene: TRBV28; abundance: .; CDR3nt: TGTGTCAGCAGCCCTAGGAGGGGCGCGGGTAACTATGGCTACACCTTC; CDR3aa: CVSSPRRGAGNYGYTF
j_gene: TRBJ1-2; d_gene: .; v_gene: TRBV5-6; abundance: .; CDR3nt: TGTGCCAGCAGCTTGTGGCCGGCCGCGAGGGGCTACACCTTC; CDR3aa: CASSLWPAARGYTF
j_gene: TRBJ2-7; d_gene: .; v_gene: TRBV21-1; abundance: .; CDR3nt: TGTGCCAGCAGCAGCGAAACCTACGAGCAGTACTTC; CDR3aa: CASSSETYEQYF
j_gene: TRBJ2-7; d_gene: .; v_gene: TRBV18; abundance: .; CDR3nt: TGTGCCAGCTCACCACAATTGGGCCTGGGTGAGCAGTACTTC; CDR3aa: CASSPQLGLGEQYF
j_gene: TRBJ1-5; d_gene: TRBD1; v_gene: TRBV28; abundance: .; CDR3nt: TGTGCCAGCACCAAATTCGGGACAGATTATCAGCCCCAGCATTTT; CDR3aa: CASTKFGTDYQPQHF
j_gene: TRBJ2-7; d_gene: TRBD1; v_gene: TRBV7-7; abundance: .; CDR3nt: TGTGCTAGCAGCTTAGAGACAGGGACCGAGCAGTACTTC; CDR3aa: CASSLETGTEQYF
j_gene: TRBJ2-3; d_gene: .; v_gene: TRBV5-1; abundance: once; CDR3nt: TGCGCCAGCAGCGGAAGCTTGACCTCTAGCACAGATACGCAGTATTTT; CDR3aa: CASSGSLTSSTDTQYF
j_gene: TRBJ1-2; d_gene: .; v_gene: TRBV28; abundance: .; CDR3nt: TGTGCCAGCAGTCAACAGGGTGTCGGCTACACCTTC; CDR3aa: CASSQQGVGYTF
j_gene: TRBJ2-7; d_gene: .; v_gene: TRBV2; abundance: .; CDR3nt: TGTGCCAGCAGTGAAAGGCCAGGGGGGTACGAGCAGTACTTC; CDR3aa: CASSERPGGYEQYF
j_gene: TRBJ1-1; d_gene: .; v_gene: TRBV7-3; abundance: .; CDR3nt: TGTGCCAGCAGCTTCAACTCGGTCACTGAAGCTTTCTTT; CDR3aa: CASSFNSVTEAFF
j_gene: TRBJ1-6; d_gene: .; v_gene: TRBV18; abundance: few; CDR3nt: TGTGCCAGCTCACCTCGGGACGGAGTAACTCCCCTCCACTTT; CDR3aa: CASSPRDGVTPLHF
j_gene: TRBJ2-7; d_gene: TRBD1; v_gene: TRBV4-1; abundance: .; CDR3nt: TGCGCCAGCAGCCACCCAGGGGGAAATCGGTACGAGCAGTACTTC; CDR3aa: CASSHPGGNRYEQYF
j_gene: TRBJ2-2; d_gene: .; v_gene: TRBV7-2; abundance: .; CDR3nt: TGTGCCAGCAGCTCGACGACAGCCCTCCAGAACACCGGGGAGCTGTTTTTT; CDR3aa: CASSSTTALQNTGELFF
j_gene: TRBJ2-3; d_gene: .; v_gene: TRBV7-2; abundance: .; CDR3nt: TGTGCCAGCAGCTTAGGCCCAGCTAGCACAGATACGCAGTATTTT; CDR3aa: CASSLGPASTDTQYF
j_gene: TRBJ2-2; d_gene: .; v_gene: TRBV19; abundance: few; CDR3nt: TGTGCCAGTAGAGCCCCGGCAGGGGCTCCCGGGGAGCTGTTTTTT; CDR3aa: CASRAPAGAPGELFF
j_gene: TRBJ2-3; d_gene: .; v_gene: TRBV14; abundance: .; CDR3nt: TGTGCCAGTAGCCGAGAAGGCGTCCGGGGAGTTCTAACGACAGATACGCAGTATTTT; CDR3aa: CASSREGVRGVLTTDTQYF
j_gene: TRBJ1-6; d_gene: TRBD1; v_gene: TRBV5-1; abundance: .; CDR3nt: TGCGCCAGCAGAGACTCCGGGACAGGGTCAAATTCACCCCTCCACTTT; CDR3aa: CASRDSGTGSNSPLHF
j_gene: TRBJ2-5; d_gene: .; v_gene: TRBV5-1; abundance: .; CDR3nt: TGCGCCAGCAGCTTGGGTCTAGCCCAAGAGACCCAGTACTTC; CDR3aa: CASSLGLAQETQYF
j_gene: TRBJ2-2; d_gene: TRBD1; v_gene: TRBV7-2; abundance: .; CDR3nt: TGTGCCAGCAGCTTAGCCCCAGGGGGCATCACCGGGGAGCTGTTTTTT; CDR3aa: CASSLAPGGITGELFF
j_gene: TRBJ2-5; d_gene: .; v_gene: TRBV5-1; abundance: .; CDR3nt: TGCGCCAGCAGCGACCCGGCGGGACAGAGAGAGACCCAGTACTTC; CDR3aa: CASSDPAGQRETQYF
j_gene: TRBJ2-3; d_gene: TRBD2; v_gene: TRBV19; abundance: .; CDR3nt: TGTGCCAGTAGTCGGGGAGCGGGGGGGCCAGCAGATACGCAGTATTTT; CDR3aa: CASSRGAGGPADTQYF
j_gene: TRBJ1-2; d_gene: .; v_gene: TRBV28; abundance: .; CDR3nt: TGTGCCAGCGCCCAATATCCTGTAAACTATGGCTACACCTTC; CDR3aa: CASAQYPVNYGYTF
j_gene: TRBJ2-3; d_gene: .; v_gene: TRBV19; abundance: .; CDR3nt: TGTGCCAGTAGTATTAGGGCAGGGTCTAAAGATACGCAGTATTTT; CDR3aa: CASSIRAGSKDTQYF
j_gene: TRBJ2-7; d_gene: TRBD1; v_gene: TRBV11-3; abundance: few; CDR3nt: TGTGCCAGCAGCCCTATAGACAGGGATACGTACGAGCAGTACTTC; CDR3aa: CASSPIDRDTYEQYF
j_gene: TRBJ2-5; d_gene: TRBD2; v_gene: TRBV4-2; abundance: few; CDR3nt: TGTGCCAGCAGCCAAGATACTAGCGGGGGGGCGGAGACCCAGTACTTC; CDR3aa: CASSQDTSGGAETQYF
j_gene: TRBJ2-1; d_gene: TRBD2; v_gene: TRBV7-2; abundance: .; CDR3nt: TGTGCCAGCAGCTTCCTAGCGGGTTACAATGAGCAGTTCTTC; CDR3aa: CASSFLAGYNEQFF
j_gene: TRBJ1-3; d_gene: .; v_gene: TRBV6-1; abundance: .; CDR3nt: TGTGCCAGCAGTGAAATTAGCTCTGGAAACACCATATATTTT; CDR3aa: CASSEISSGNTIYF
j_gene: TRBJ2-3; d_gene: .; v_gene: TRBV7-2; abundance: .; CDR3nt: TGTGCCAGCAGCCCCTTCGCAGATACGCAGTATTTT; CDR3aa: CASSPFADTQYF
j_gene: TRBJ2-3; d_gene: .; v_gene: TRBV7-3; abundance: .; CDR3nt: TGTGCCAGCAGCTTCGGCTCAACTAGCACAGATACGCAGTATTTT; CDR3aa: CASSFGSTSTDTQYF
j_gene: TRBJ2-1; d_gene: TRBD2; v_gene: TRBV11-2; abundance: once; CDR3nt: TGTGCCAGCAGCTGGACTAGCGGGGGGGGCGATGAGCAGTTCTTC; CDR3aa: CASSWTSGGGDEQFF
j_gene: TRBJ1-1; d_gene: .; v_gene: TRBV11-3; abundance: once; CDR3nt: TGTGCCAGCAGCTTGATCCATATGAACACTGAAGCTTTCTTT; CDR3aa: CASSLIHMNTEAFF
j_gene: TRBJ2-3; d_gene: .; v_gene: TRBV19; abundance: .; CDR3nt: TGTGCCAGTAGTTCCCGACGGTTGACAGATACGCAGTATTTT; CDR3aa: CASSSRRLTDTQYF
j_gene: TRBJ1-2; d_gene: TRBD1; v_gene: TRBV6-5; abundance: .; CDR3nt: TGTGCCAGCAGTTACCACAGGGACAGTATGCTTGGCTACACCTTC; CDR3aa: CASSYHRDSMLGYTF
j_gene: TRBJ2-2; d_gene: TRBD1; v_gene: TRBV5-1; abundance: .; CDR3nt: TGCGCCAGCAGCTTCACAGGGGACGCCGGGGAGCTGTTTTTT; CDR3aa: CASSFTGDAGELFF
j_gene: TRBJ1-1; d_gene: .; v_gene: TRBV6-1; abundance: .; CDR3nt: TGTGCCAGCAGTGACGGGCAGATGAACACTGAAGCTTTCTTT; CDR3aa: CASSDGQMNTEAFF
j_gene: TRBJ2-7; d_gene: .; v_gene: TRBV11-2; abundance: .; CDR3nt: TGTGCCAGCAGCCAGGGTGGGAACGAGCAGTACTTC; CDR3aa: CASSQGGNEQYF
j_gene: TRBJ1-2; d_gene: .; v_gene: TRBV5-6; abundance: .; CDR3nt: TGTGCCAGCAGCTTGGTGGGGTATGGCTACACCTTC; CDR3aa: CASSLVGYGYTF
j_gene: TRBJ2-4; d_gene: .; v_gene: TRBV10-2; abundance: once; CDR3nt: TGCGCCAGCAGTGAGCAGGGCAACATTCAGTACTTC; CDR3aa: CASSEQGNIQYF
j_gene: TRBJ2-7; d_gene: .; v_gene: TRBV11-3; abundance: .; CDR3nt: TGTGCCAGCAGCCCCCCCCAATCCTACGAGCAGTACTTC; CDR3aa: CASSPPQSYEQYF
j_gene: TRBJ1-4; d_gene: .; v_gene: TRBV5-1; abundance: .; CDR3nt: TGCGCCAGCAGCCCTGCCGGCCAGGGGAAAAATGAAAAACTGTTTTTT; CDR3aa: CASSPAGQGKNEKLFF
j_gene: TRBJ1-5; d_gene: .; v_gene: TRBV6-6; abundance: .; CDR3nt: TGTGCCCACGGTCCGGGTTATCAGCCCCAGCATTTT; CDR3aa: CAHGPGYQPQHF
j_gene: TRBJ1-2; d_gene: .; v_gene: TRBV27; abundance: .; CDR3nt: TGTGCCAGCAGTTTATTTGGCAGTGGGGCCCCTGATGGCTACACCTTC; CDR3aa: CASSLFGSGAPDGYTF
j_gene: TRBJ2-7; d_gene: .; v_gene: TRBV5-4; abundance: once; CDR3nt: TGTGCCAGCAGCTTGAGGGGAGCCTACGAGCAGTACTTC; CDR3aa: CASSLRGAYEQYF
j_gene: TRBJ1-1; d_gene: .; v_gene: TRBV7-7; abundance: once; CDR3nt: TGTGCTAGCAGCTTAGGTTCGGGGACTGAAGCTTTCTTT; CDR3aa: CASSLGSGTEAFF
j_gene: TRBJ2-3; d_gene: .; v_gene: TRBV6-4; abundance: .; CDR3nt: TGTGCCAGCAGCCTTGGGGAGACTAGCACAGATACGCAGTATTTT; CDR3aa: CASSLGETSTDTQYF
j_gene: TRBJ2-7; d_gene: .; v_gene: TRBV6-5; abundance: .; CDR3nt: TGTGCCAGCACCCCAACCAGGCGGGACATCTACGAGCAGTACTTC; CDR3aa: CASTPTRRDIYEQYF
j_gene: TRBJ2-3; d_gene: .; v_gene: TRBV18; abundance: .; CDR3nt: TGTGCCAGCTCACCACTTGACCCTAGCACAGATACGCAGTATTTT; CDR3aa: CASSPLDPSTDTQYF
j_gene: TRBJ2-2; d_gene: .; v_gene: TRBV15; abundance: .; CDR3nt: TGTGCCACCAGCAGAGGGGGGTCCGGGGAGCTGTTTTTT; CDR3aa: CATSRGGSGELFF
j_gene: TRBJ2-5; d_gene: TRBD1; v_gene: TRBV5-8; abundance: .; CDR3nt: TGTGCCAGCAGCTTCCGGGACAGAGACTCCAGGGAGACCCAGTACTTC; CDR3aa: CASSFRDRDSRETQYF
j_gene: TRBJ2-3; d_gene: .; v_gene: TRBV7-8; abundance: .; CDR3nt: TGTGCCAGCAGCTTCCGGAGCGGGCGCACAGATACGCAGTATTTT; CDR3aa: CASSFRSGRTDTQYF
j_gene: TRBJ1-1; d_gene: TRBD1; v_gene: TRBV7-9; abundance: .; CDR3nt: TGTGCCAGCAGCAATCGGACAGGGTGGAACACTGAAGCTTTCTTT; CDR3aa: CASSNRTGWNTEAFF
j_gene: TRBJ2-7; d_gene: .; v_gene: TRBV6-6; abundance: .; CDR3nt: TGTGCCAGCAGTTACTCTCCCAGAACCGGGACCTACGAGCAGTACTTC; CDR3aa: CASSYSPRTGTYEQYF
j_gene: TRBJ2-1; d_gene: TRBD2; v_gene: TRBV11-3; abundance: .; CDR3nt: TGTGCCAGCACACTGACTAGCAGCTACAATGAGCAGTTCTTC; CDR3aa: CASTLTSSYNEQFF
j_gene: TRBJ1-4; d_gene: TRBD1; v_gene: TRBV6-5; abundance: .; CDR3nt: TGTGCCAGCAGTTACTCGGGACAGCGTAATGAAAAACTGTTTTTT; CDR3aa: CASSYSGQRNEKLFF
j_gene: TRBJ2-2; d_gene: TRBD2; v_gene: TRBV28; abundance: once; CDR3nt: TGTGCCAGCAGGGGACTAGCGAGAAACACCGGGGAGCTGTTTTTT; CDR3aa: CASRGLARNTGELFF
j_gene: TRBJ2-4; d_gene: .; v_gene: TRBV6-5; abundance: .; CDR3nt: TGTGCCAGCGCCGCGGGGGCCAAAAACATTCAGTACTTC; CDR3aa: CASAAGAKNIQYF
j_gene: TRBJ2-2; d_gene: .; v_gene: TRBV4-2; abundance: .; CDR3nt: TGTGCCAGCACAAGGGGGGGGAACACCGGGGAGCTGTTTTTT; CDR3aa: CASTRGGNTGELFF